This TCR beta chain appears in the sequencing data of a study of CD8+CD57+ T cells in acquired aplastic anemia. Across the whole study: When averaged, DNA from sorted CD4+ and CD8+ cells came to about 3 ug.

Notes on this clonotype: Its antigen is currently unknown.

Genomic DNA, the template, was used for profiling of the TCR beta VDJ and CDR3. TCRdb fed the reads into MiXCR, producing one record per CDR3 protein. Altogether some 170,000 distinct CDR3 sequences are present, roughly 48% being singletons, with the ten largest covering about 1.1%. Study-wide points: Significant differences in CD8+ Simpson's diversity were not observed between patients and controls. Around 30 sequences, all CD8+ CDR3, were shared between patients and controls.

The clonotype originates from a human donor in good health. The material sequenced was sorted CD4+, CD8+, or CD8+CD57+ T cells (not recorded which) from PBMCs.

The CDR3 loop is CASTPGLNNEQFF. In DNA, the CDR3 is TGTGCCAGCACCCCGGGACTAAACAATGAGCAGTTCTTC. V is TRBV2 and J is TRBJ2-1; 7 bases fit TRBD2. This CDR3 contains 13 residues. Germline V gene data show CDR1 as SNHLY and CDR2 as FYNNEI. After removal of 7 bases from V and 5 bases from J, the junction contained 5 bases not matched to a gene.